The clone carrying this T cell receptor beta chain was seen once. Its target is not known. These data originate in a study of cytomegalovirus exposure and HLA in healthy donors. On the study more broadly: The approximately 120 validation repertoires used the same platform as the 550 to 750 first-cohort repertoires, a later analysis reported.

Study conclusions and caveats: A subsequent analysis found that TCR clusters from the first cohort also tended to co-occur in the 90 to 150 validation repertoires, with around 94% of cluster scores above 0. Most observed TCR sequences were rare, whereas some public TCRs were detected in many donors. The authors enumerated 164 TCR beta chains as linked to cytomegalovirus.

Trimming at V came to 0 bases and at J to 7 bases, leaving 5 bases not matched to a gene. Germline V gives CDR1 SGHDT, CDR2 YYEEEE. The CDR3 spans 15 residues. Libraries were prepared by immunoSEQ multiplex PCR; TCRdb keeps only in-frame clonotypes and omits some of them. The sample carries 90,000 to 140,000 clones, 85% to 90% recorded once. Sequencing input: PBMCs. This receptor was identified in a woman aged 18-29 years in good health and CMV-seropositive. The chain combines TRBV5-6 with TRBJ1-2; 11 bases map to TRBD1. CDR3: CASSLVPDRGPGYTF. CDR3 bases: TGTGCCAGCAGCTTGGTTCCGGACAGGGGGCCTGGCTACACCTTC. Full variable domain (outside the CDR3, taken from reference TRBV5-6 and TRBJ1-2): DAGVTQSPTHLIKTRGQQVTLRCSPKSGHDTVSWYQQALGQGPQFIFQYYEEEERQRGNFPDRFSGHQFPNYSSELNVNALLLGDSALYLCASSLVPDRGPGYTFGSGTRLTVV.